This T cell receptor (beta chain) was obtained from a study of CD8 T cells in ankylosing spondylitis. Study-level results: A number of the motif variants had already been described in reactive arthritis synovial fluid and blood. Ankylosing spondylitis blood appeared to carry a characteristic TCR beta motif of 7 or 8 highly homologous variants. Significantly higher representation of disease-linked clones was reported for matched ankylosing spondylitis synovial fluid.

This CDR3 contains 14 residues. Trimming left V 2 bases short and J 0 bases short, with 11 bases between. Germline V gene sequence: CDR1 SQVTM, CDR2 ANQGSEA. Points on this clonotype: Its target is unknown.

5'-RACE, quantitative and with molecular barcodes, yielded the TCR beta libraries. MiXCR was run by TCRdb on the 5' RACE reads, yielding one entry per CDR3 protein. Of approximately 300,000 distinct CDR3 sequences listed, approximately 8% were seen once; the top ten hold roughly 15%. Sequencing input: blood, either unsorted or a sorted T cell fraction (not recorded which). This TCR was sampled from a male donor with ankylosing spondylitis. The rearrangement uses TRBV29-1 and TRBJ2-7; D might be TRBD1 (6 bases). CDR3: CSVETGMSSYEQYF. The CDR3 region has the DNA TGCAGCGTTGAAACAGGGATGAGCTCCTACGAGCAGTACTTC.